This TCR beta chain was observed in a study of CDR3 diversity in severe acne. The CDR3 covers 14 residues. Trimming removed 1 base at V and 1 base at J, with 7 bases between. TCRdb reprocessed the PCR reads via MiXCR and lists one record per CDR3 protein. This table has roughly 100,000 distinct CDR3 sequences, roughly 51% appearing once. The TCR originated in a male donor with acne. The J gene is TRBJ1-2, the V gene TRBV12-3 or TRBV12-4; D unresolved. Sequencing used blood. CDR3 region: CASSLEKVNYGYTF. The CDR3 DNA sequence: TGTGCCAGCAGTTTAGAGAAGGTTAACTATGGCTACACCTTC.